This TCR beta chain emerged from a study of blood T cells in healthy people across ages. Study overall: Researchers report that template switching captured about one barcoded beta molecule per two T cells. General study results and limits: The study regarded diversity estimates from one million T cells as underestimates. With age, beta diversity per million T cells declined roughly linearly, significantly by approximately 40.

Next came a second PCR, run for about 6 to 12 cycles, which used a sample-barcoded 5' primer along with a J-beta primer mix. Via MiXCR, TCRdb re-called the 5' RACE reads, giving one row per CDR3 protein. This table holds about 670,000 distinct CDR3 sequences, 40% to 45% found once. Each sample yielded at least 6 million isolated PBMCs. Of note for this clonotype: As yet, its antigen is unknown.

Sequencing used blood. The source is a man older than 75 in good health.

This chain's CDR3 is CASKTHRDPKSTDTQYF. In DNA form, the CDR3 reads TGTGCCAGCAAGACACACCGGGACCCCAAGAGCACAGATACGCAGTATTTT. The chain couples TRBV7-2 to TRBJ2-3; the D call may be TRBD1 or TRBD2 (5 bases each). Germline CDR1 reads SGHTA; CDR2 reads FQGNSA. This CDR3 is 17 amino acids long. V was pared by 7 bases and J by 0 bases, with 20 bases between. Complete variable domain (other parts from reference TRBV7-2 and TRBJ2-3): GAGVSQSPSNKVTEKGKDVELRCDPISGHTALYWYRQSLGQGLEFLIYFQGNSAPDKSGLPSDRFSAERTGGSVSTLTIQRTQQEDSAVYLCASKTHRDPKSTDTQYFGPGTRLTVL.